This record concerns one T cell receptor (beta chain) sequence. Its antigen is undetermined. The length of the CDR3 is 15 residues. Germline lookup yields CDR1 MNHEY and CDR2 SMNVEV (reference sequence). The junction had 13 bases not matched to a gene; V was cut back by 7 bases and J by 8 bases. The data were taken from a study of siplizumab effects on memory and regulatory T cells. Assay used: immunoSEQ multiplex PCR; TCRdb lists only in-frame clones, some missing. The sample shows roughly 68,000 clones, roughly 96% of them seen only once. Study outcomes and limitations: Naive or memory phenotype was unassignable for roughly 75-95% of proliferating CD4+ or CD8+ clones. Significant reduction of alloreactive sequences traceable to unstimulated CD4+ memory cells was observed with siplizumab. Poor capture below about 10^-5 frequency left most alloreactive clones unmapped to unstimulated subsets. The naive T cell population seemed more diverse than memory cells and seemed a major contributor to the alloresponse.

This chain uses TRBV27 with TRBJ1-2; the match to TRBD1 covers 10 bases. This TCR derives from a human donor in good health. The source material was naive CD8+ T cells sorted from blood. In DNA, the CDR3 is TGTGCCAGCACCCAAACCGGGACAGGGGCTGGAGGCTACACCTTC. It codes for CASTQTGTGAGGYTF.